The 5 T cell receptor beta chains listed next were all sequenced from one sample in a study of blood T cell repertoires in COVID-19. Repertoires were generated with immunoSEQ multiplex PCR, while TCRdb's copy carries only in-frame clones and drops some. Here the sample spans about 130,000 clones, 79% being singletons. Sequencing was done on a sample of peripheral blood. The receptors were sampled from a man in his forties or fifties with active or convalescent COVID-19.

V is TRBV24-1 and J is TRBJ1-5; no firm D call. Trimming left V 1 base short and J 7 bases short, with 10 bases between. Germline V gene sequence: CDR1 KGHDR, CDR2 SFDVKD. The CDR3 has 14 residues. The CDR3 nucleotides read TGTGCCACCAGTGATTTTTCAGTTAACCAGCCCCAGCATTTT. Protein product: CATSDFSVNQPQHF.

The chain uses TRBV5-4 and TRBJ2-5, with D possibly matching TRBD2 (5 bases). CDR1 is SGHNT, CDR2 YYREEE, per germline (reference sequence). The CDR3 spans 15 residues. V dropped 2 bases and J dropped 0 bases, with 11 bases sitting between them. CDR3 DNA sequence: TGTGCCAGCAGCTTCAGTCAGACTAACCAAGAGACCCAGTACTTC. This encodes CASSFSQTNQETQYF. The full variable domain, its missing parts supplied by reference TRBV5-4 and TRBJ2-5, is ETGVTQSPTHLIKTRGQQVTLRCSSQSGHNTVSWYQQALGQGPQFIFQYYREEENGRGNFPPRFSGLQFPNYSSELNVNALELDDSALYLCASSFSQTNQETQYFGPGTRLLVL.

The chain joins TRBV5-5 to TRBJ1-2; D uncertain. Germline V CDR1 and CDR2: SGHKS, YYEKEE (reference sequence). This CDR3 has 13 amino acids. V was clipped by 0 bases and J by 8 bases, with 11 bases between them. The CDR3 coding sequence is TGTGCCAGCAGCTTGGGTCTCGTTGAGGGCTACACCTTC. This gives the protein CASSLGLVEGYTF. The variable domain in full, completed from reference TRBV5-5 and TRBJ1-2, reads DAGVTQSPTHLIKTRGQQVTLRCSPISGHKSVSWYQQVLGQGPQFIFQYYEKEERGRGNFPDRFSARQFPNYSSELNVNALLLGDSALYLCASSLGLVEGYTFGSGTRLTVV.

The rearrangement joins TRBV24-1 to TRBJ1-2; unclear D gene. V was cut by 4 bases and J by 8 bases, with 10 bases left in between. Germline values: CDR1 KGHDR, CDR2 SFDVKD. The CDR3 covers 12 residues. The CDR3 sequence: CATSDGSRGYTF. The CDR3 region has the DNA TGTGCCACCAGTGACGGGAGTAGGGGCTACACCTTC.

The chain combines TRBV29-1 with TRBJ2-1, with 11 bases identical to TRBD2. Trimming took 1 base from V and 6 from J; bases not matched to a gene: 8. This CDR3 comprises 16 residues. Germline assignment: CDR1 SQVTM and CDR2 ANQGSEA. This chain's CDR3 is CSVEGTGTSGINEQFF. CDR3 in DNA: TGCAGCGTTGAAGGAACCGGGACTAGCGGAATCAATGAGCAGTTCTTC.